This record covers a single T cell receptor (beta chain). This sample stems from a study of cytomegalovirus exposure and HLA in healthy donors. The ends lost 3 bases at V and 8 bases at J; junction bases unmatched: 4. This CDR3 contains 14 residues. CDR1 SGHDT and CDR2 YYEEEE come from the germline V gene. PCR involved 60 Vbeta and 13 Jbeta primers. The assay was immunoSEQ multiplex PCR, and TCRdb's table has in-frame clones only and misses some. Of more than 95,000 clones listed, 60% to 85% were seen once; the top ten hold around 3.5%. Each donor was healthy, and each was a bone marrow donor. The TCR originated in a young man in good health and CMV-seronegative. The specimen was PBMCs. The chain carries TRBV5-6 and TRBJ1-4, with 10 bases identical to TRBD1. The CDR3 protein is CASSSGTGVEKLFF. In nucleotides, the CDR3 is TGTGCCAGCAGCTCCGGGACAGGGGTCGAAAAACTGTTTTTT.